The 28 T cell receptor beta chains below come from one sample, sequenced in a study of response to subunit inactivated influenza vaccine. Using its own MiXCR run on the RT-PCR reads, TCRdb lists one record per CDR3 protein. The table records more than 700,000 distinct CDR3 sequences, roughly 20% of them present only once. The sample was PBMCs from blood, taken more than 4 days after vaccination. The source of these receptors is a man between 50 and 59 years old who received an inactivated influenza vaccine.

This clonotype was picked up a small number of times. The chain employs TRBV18 and TRBJ1-6, with D possibly matching TRBD1 (6 bases). The CDR3 consists of 14 residues. CDR1 is KGHSH, CDR2 LQKENI, per germline. Deletions cut 3 bases from V and 8 bases from J, with 11 bases between. The DNA of the CDR3 is TGTGCCAGCTCACCGGGGGCCCAGGATTCACCCCTCCACTTT. Translated, it gives CASSPGAQDSPLHF.

The chain recombines TRBV6-5 with TRBJ1-5; D unclear. Germline V gene sequence: CDR1 MNHEY, CDR2 SVGAGI. The CDR3 covers 15 residues. V lost 0 bases, J lost 10 bases, and 16 bases lay in between. In DNA, the CDR3 is TGTGCCAGCAGTTACTCGGACGGCACAATCAGCCCCCAGCATTTT. Translated, it gives CASSYSDGTISPQHF.

This clonotype was counted between two and nine times. The CDR3 region has the DNA TGTGCCAGCACCCACAGGGGACTGGTCGTGCGCTACACCTTC. This gives the protein CASTHRGLVVRYTF. This chain uses TRBV6-1 with TRBJ1-2; 7 positions agree with TRBD1. Germline CDR1 reads MNHNS; CDR2 reads SASEGT. The CDR3 contains 14 residues. The J segment lost 9 bases and the V segment lost 7 bases, leaving 14 bases of the junction unmatched.

The rearrangement joins TRBV4-3 to TRBJ2-3, with D hard to call. Germline V gene sequence: CDR1 LGHNA, CDR2 YSLEER. The ends were cut back, 0 bases at V and 8 bases at J, with 6 bases in the middle. There are 12 residues in the CDR3. The CDR3 nucleotides read TGCGCCAGCAGCCAAGATTATGGTACGCAGTATTTT. Amino acid sequence: CASSQDYGTQYF.

This chain connects TRBV7-2 to TRBJ2-7; the D gene is possibly TRBD1 (6 bases). Germline CDR1 SGHTA, CDR2 FQGNSA. Deletions cut 3 bases from V and 4 bases from J, with 13 bases between. CDR3 length: 14 residues. The CDR3 DNA follows: TGTGCCAGCAGCTTTGGACAGTCAGTATACGAGCAGTACTTC. This codes for CASSFGQSVYEQYF. The full variable domain, with the rest looked up from reference TRBV7-2 and TRBJ2-7, is GAGVSQSPSNKVTEKGKDVELRCDPISGHTALYWYRQSLGQGLEFLIYFQGNSAPDKSGLPSDRFSAERTGGSVSTLTIQRTQQEDSAVYLCASSFGQSVYEQYFGPGTRLTVT.

This clonotype was observed a few times. V and J are TRBV2 and TRBJ1-2; a possible D gene is TRBD1 (5 bases). From germline, CDR1 is SNHLY and CDR2 FYNNEI. V shed 1 base and J shed 1 base, with 7 bases lying between them. The CDR3 consists of 14 residues. CDR3 sequence reads: CASSEGGFNYGYTF. CDR3 nucleotides: TGTGCCAGCAGTGAAGGGGGGTTTAACTATGGCTACACCTTC.

This clonotype came up a few times. The J gene is TRBJ2-7, the V gene TRBV18, with 10 nucleotides matching TRBD2. V shed 1 base, J shed 5 bases, and the junction held 8 bases outside the gene matches. The CDR3 spans 16 residues. Germline values: CDR1 KGHSH, CDR2 LQKENI. CDR3: CASSPQASGSMNEQYF. The DNA for the CDR3 is TGTGCCAGCTCACCACAAGCTAGCGGGAGTATGAACGAGCAGTACTTC.

This clonotype was found a few times. V gene TRBV11-1 combines with J gene TRBJ2-6; TRBD2 matches 7 bases. This CDR3 region has 18 residues. Per the germline V gene, CDR1 is SGHAT and CDR2 is FQDESV (reference sequence). V was pared by 3 bases and J by 0 bases, with 8 bases of the junction left unmatched. As DNA, the CDR3 is TGTGCCAGCAGCTTTGCAGCGGGGAGGATCTCTGGGGCCAACGTCCTGACTTTC. As protein: CASSFAAGRISGANVLTF.

The chain has TRBV18 and TRBJ2-7; D is undetermined. This CDR3 region has 13 residues. Germline values: CDR1 KGHSH, CDR2 LQKENI. V dropped 0 bases and J dropped 3 bases, with 6 bases sitting between them. The DNA of the CDR3 is TGTGCCAGCTCACCACCAGGGAACTACGAGCAGTACTTC. It is translated as CASSPPGNYEQYF.

V gene TRBV25-1 combines with J gene TRBJ1-2; D may be TRBD1 (5 bases). The CDR3 spans 14 residues. V was clipped by 4 bases and J by 4 bases, with 13 bases between them. Germline V CDR1 and CDR2: MGHDK, SYGVNS. As DNA, the CDR3 is TGTGCCAGCAGTGGCCCCGGGACGGGCTATGGCTACACCTTC. Its protein product is CASSGPGTGYGYTF.

V usage is TRBV20-1 and J usage is TRBJ2-7, with a tentative D call TRBD1 (6 bases). V was clipped by 6 bases and J by 2 bases, with 14 bases between them. CDR3 length: 13 amino acids. Germline CDR1 reads DFQATT; CDR2 reads SNEGSKA (reference sequence). CDR3 in amino acids: CSADRDTTYEQYF. CDR3 coding DNA: TGCAGTGCGGACCGGGACACCACCTACGAGCAGTACTTC.

This clonotype appeared a few times. The rearrangement links TRBV4-2 to TRBJ2-3, with no clear D. The V and J ends lost 0 bases and 1 base respectively, with 8 bases between them. The germline V gene encodes CDR1 LGHNA and CDR2 YNFKEQ. The CDR3 extends over 15 amino acids. In nucleotides, the CDR3 is TGTGCCAGCAGCCAAGATCTACTACGCACAGATACGCAGTATTTT. Amino acids: CASSQDLLRTDTQYF.

The rearrangement uses TRBV5-1 and TRBJ2-1; TRBD2 matches 9 bases. The CDR3 runs to 16 residues. Germline V gene data show CDR1 as SGHRS and CDR2 as YFSETQ. Germline trimming cut 3 bases from V and 4 bases from J; bases unmatched to any gene: 8. The CDR3 reads CASSYTTSGKYNEQFF. As DNA, the CDR3 is TGCGCCAGCAGCTATACGACTAGCGGTAAATACAATGAGCAGTTCTTC. The whole variable domain, filled in from reference TRBV5-1 and TRBJ2-1, reads KAGVTQTPRYLIKTRGQQVTLSCSPISGHRSVSWYQQTPGQGLQFLFEYFSETQRNKGNFPGRFSGRQFSNSRSEMNVSTLELGDSALYLCASSYTTSGKYNEQFFGPGTRLTVL.

This clonotype was counted ten times or more. One end of the junction does not line up with germline, which may come from a read error. V gene TRBV7-9 combines with J gene TRBJ2-1; D not resolved. The CDR3 consists of 12 residues. In germline, CDR1 is SEHNR, CDR2 FQNEAQ (reference sequence). The CDR3 sequence: CASSLDGYEPFF. As DNA, the CDR3 is TGTGCCAGCAGCTTAGACGGATATGAGCCGTTCTTC.

This clonotype was detected a few times. The chain employs TRBV29-1 and TRBJ2-1, with D possibly called TRBD1 or TRBD2 (6 bases each). Looked up from germline, CDR1 is SQVTM and CDR2 is ANQGSEA. The ends were cut back, 6 bases at V and 6 bases at J, with 21 bases in the middle. The CDR3 contains 15 residues. The CDR3 protein is CSVAKRGDISNEQFF. The CDR3 DNA is TGCAGCGTAGCTAAAAGGGGGGATATCTCCAATGAGCAGTTCTTC.

The table lists this clonotype with a few counts. The chain combines TRBV7-8 with TRBJ2-1; TRBD2 aligns across 9 bases. This CDR3 comprises 16 residues. Germline V gene data show CDR1 as SGHVS and CDR2 as FQNEAQ. The ends lost 1 base at V and 3 bases at J; junction bases unmatched: 4. The CDR3 protein is CASSLGGTSYYNEQFF. The CDR3 bases are TGTGCCAGCAGCTTAGGAGGGACTAGCTACTACAATGAGCAGTTCTTC.

This clonotype showed up many times. This rearrangement joins TRBV7-2 to TRBJ2-4; D may be TRBD1 or TRBD2 (6 bases each). The germline V and J ends were trimmed by 0 bases and 8 bases, with 14 bases remaining between them. This CDR3 has 15 residues. The germline V gene encodes CDR1 SGHTA and CDR2 FQGNSA. CDR3 protein: CASSLASGALDIQYF. Written as DNA, the CDR3 is TGTGCCAGCAGCTTAGCTTCGGGGGCCCTGGACATTCAGTACTTC.

The genes are TRBV6-1 and TRBJ2-3; weak D call: TRBD1 (5 bases). V lost 4 bases, J lost 6 bases, and 17 bases lay in between. The CDR3 loop spans 15 amino acids. From germline, CDR1 is MNHNS and CDR2 SASEGT. The CDR3 nucleotides read TGTGCCAGCAGTGCCCGACCAGGGCCTTTGGATACGCAGTATTTT. This translates into CASSARPGPLDTQYF.

The chain joins TRBV24-1 to TRBJ2-3; weak D call: TRBD2 (6 bases). CDR3 length: 16 amino acids. Trimming took off 2 bases at V and 4 bases at J, with 15 bases between the two ends. CDR1 is KGHDR, CDR2 SFDVKD, per germline. The CDR3 loop reads CATSDSGRVGADTQYF. DNA for the CDR3: TGTGCCACCAGTGATTCCGGGAGAGTCGGCGCAGATACGCAGTATTTT.

This chain connects TRBV27 to TRBJ2-1; 12 bases line up with TRBD1. The CDR3 sequence is 17 residues long. After removal of 6 bases from V and 3 bases from J, the junction contained 9 bases not matched to a gene. CDR1 is MNHEY and CDR2 is SMNVEV in the germline V gene (reference sequence). CDR3 sequence reads: CASRVPGTGGFYNEQFF. The DNA of the CDR3 is TGTGCCAGCAGAGTACCTGGGACAGGGGGCTTCTACAATGAGCAGTTCTTC.

This clonotype showed up just a few times. V and J are TRBV12-3 or TRBV12-4 and TRBJ2-3; the D is unclear. The CDR3 runs to 13 residues. V was shortened by 4 bases and J by 13 bases, with 18 bases between the two germline ends. The CDR3, as DNA: TGTGCCAGCAGTTCGGCCCCGGGCCTTTCGGAGTATTTT. This sequence encodes CASSSAPGLSEYF.

The chain combines TRBV6-1 with TRBJ2-3, with 11 bases aligning to TRBD2. The trim removed 7 bases at V and 0 bases at J, leaving 6 bases unmatched. The germline CDR1 and CDR2 sequences are MNHNS and SASEGT. The CDR3 sequence is 16 residues long. The CDR3: CASTLAGGSSTDTQYF. The CDR3 nucleotides read TGTGCCAGCACGCTAGCGGGGGGCTCCAGCACAGATACGCAGTATTTT.

The chain couples TRBV2 to TRBJ2-1; 7 nucleotides align to TRBD1. V dropped 6 bases and J dropped 0; count of bases not matched to a gene: 2. This CDR3 is 14 amino acids long. Germline V CDR1 and CDR2: SNHLY, FYNNEI. CDR3: CASSGQVSYNEQFF. CDR3 DNA sequence: TGTGCCAGCAGCGGACAGGTCTCCTACAATGAGCAGTTCTTC.

This clonotype has a handful of counts. This chain links TRBV20-1 with TRBJ1-1; maybe TRBD1 (5 bases). The V end was cut by 6 bases, the J end by 5 bases, with 13 bases between. Germline values: CDR1 DFQATT, CDR2 SNEGSKA (reference sequence). This CDR3 spans 12 amino acids. For the CDR3, the DNA is TGCAGTGCCGCGGCGGGGGATACTGAAGCTTTCTTT. It yields the protein CSAAAGDTEAFF.

V is TRBV6-1 and J is TRBJ2-7; maybe TRBD1 (6 bases). V lost 8 bases to trimming and J lost 2 bases, with 16 bases between them. CDR1 and CDR2 from the germline V gene are MNHNS and SASEGT. The CDR3 loop spans 14 amino acids. CDR3 nucleotides: TGTGCCAGCCGGGCCTTTGAGGGGGCCTACGAGCAGTACTTC. This encodes CASRAFEGAYEQYF.

The genes are TRBV20-1 and TRBJ2-7, with TRBD1 as a possible D gene (6 bases). Germline assignment: CDR1 DFQATT and CDR2 SNEGSKA (reference sequence). The CDR3 extends over 14 amino acids. Trimming cost V 5 bases and J 6 bases, with 20 bases left between them. The CDR3 DNA reads as TGCAGTGCTCCTCCGGGACACAGGACGGGCGAGCAGTACTTC. Translation: CSAPPGHRTGEQYF.

This clonotype was seen a handful of times. The J gene is TRBJ2-2, the V gene TRBV6-2 or TRBV6-3; no definite D call. The germline V and J ends were trimmed by 5 bases and 0 bases, with 7 bases remaining between them. This CDR3 has 14 residues. The germline V gene has CDR1 MNHEY and CDR2 SVGEGT. The CDR3 here is CASSPYTNTGELFF. The CDR3 DNA reads as TGTGCCAGCAGTCCGTACACGAACACCGGGGAGCTGTTTTTT.

This clonotype has more than one count but fewer than ten. The chain joins TRBV5-1 to TRBJ2-7; 7 bases map to TRBD1. CDR1 is SGHRS, CDR2 YFSETQ, per germline. The CDR3 has 15 residues. J lost 6 bases, V lost 0 bases, and 9 bases had no gene match. CDR3 region: CASSLVEGGRSEQYF. The CDR3 DNA reads as TGCGCCAGCAGCTTGGTGGAAGGGGGCCGATCCGAGCAGTACTTC.